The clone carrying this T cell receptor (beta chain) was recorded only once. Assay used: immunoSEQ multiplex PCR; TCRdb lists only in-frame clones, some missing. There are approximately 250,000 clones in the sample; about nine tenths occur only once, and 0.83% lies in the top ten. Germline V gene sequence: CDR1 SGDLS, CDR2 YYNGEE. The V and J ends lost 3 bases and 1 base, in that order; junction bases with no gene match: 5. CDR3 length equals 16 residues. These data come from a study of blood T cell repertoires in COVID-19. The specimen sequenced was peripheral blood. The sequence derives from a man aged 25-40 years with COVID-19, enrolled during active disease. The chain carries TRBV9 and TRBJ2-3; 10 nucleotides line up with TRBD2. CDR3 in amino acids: CASSAQRGGGTDTQYF. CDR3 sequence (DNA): TGTGCCAGCAGCGCCCAGCGGGGGGGTGGCACAGATACGCAGTATTTT.